This TCR beta chain stems from a study of graft-versus-host responses after intestinal transplantation. Clones were sequenced by immunoSEQ multiplex PCR, and TCRdb holds only the in-frame ones, with some missing. The sample includes 150,000 or so clones, about 90% of them seen just once. Regarding this clone: What it binds is unknown.

The CDR3 covers 13 residues. Trimming took 4 bases from V and 5 from J; bases not matched to a gene: 4. CDR1 and CDR2 from the germline V gene are SEHNR and FQNEAQ (reference sequence). The source was unstimulated CD4+ T cells sorted from spleen or lymph node cells, collected before intestinal transplant. The rearrangement joins TRBV7-9 to TRBJ1-1; 7 positions agree with TRBD1. The clonotype comes from a human donor who received an intestinal transplant. Here the CDR3 reads CASSSTGRTEAFF. For the CDR3, the DNA is TGTGCCAGCAGCTCGACAGGGAGAACTGAAGCTTTCTTT.